This T cell receptor beta chain was sequenced during a study of shared clonotypes between healthy human individuals. Study conclusions and caveats: Some naive CD4 clonotypes, around 4.9%, turned up in common across four donors. Investigators expected sequencing depth to affect clonotype sharing among donors.

This CDR3 has 11 residues. Germline values: CDR1 DFQATT, CDR2 SNEGSKA (reference sequence). V was trimmed by 3 bases and J by 3 bases, leaving 6 bases between them. DNA at about 210 ng, some 31,000 T cell genomes, went into sorted-subset replicate PCRs. Profiled with immunoSEQ multiplex PCR; TCRdb holds only in-frame clones, not every one. The sample shows more than 1.2 million clones, about 98.5% of them seen only once. This clone is a singleton in its sample. Its antigen is undetermined. Different DNA sequences within this sample yield the same CDR3. Sequencing was performed on naive CD4+ T cells sorted from blood. Subset noted: CD45RA+ positively selected. J is TRBJ2-7 and V is TRBV20-1; D remains ambiguous. The clonotype originates from a man aged 30 to 39 in good health. CDR3 residues: CSARLNYEQYF. In nucleotides, the CDR3 is TGCAGTGCTAGGCTAAACTACGAGCAGTACTTC.